This entry is about one T cell receptor beta chain. This clone's antigen is unknown. No base quality information exists; no much larger clone differs at one position. These data come from a study of CD8 T cells in Susac syndrome (dated by TCRdb to between 2019 and 2020). Study-level background: Of the Susac syndrome patients who were sequenced, about six had clinically active disease and 8 or 9 were in clinical remission. Susac syndrome patients were therapy-naive, on corticosteroids (some also receiving IVIg), or on IVIg alone at blood withdrawal. Repertoire sequencing was used to test whether CD8+ T cell activation and differentiation in Susac syndrome was antigen driven. Results the study describes overall, beyond this receptor: The TCR sequencing and HLA analysis was acknowledged to have included a relatively small number of individuals. No clonal expansion was detected in the CD4+ T cell repertoire of Susac syndrome patients.

Peripheral blood CD8+ and CD4+ T cells from healthy donors, Susac syndrome patients and multiple sclerosis patients were profiled by high-throughput TCR beta sequencing. Recently defined diagnostic criteria for definite or probable disease were met by the Susac syndrome patients. Bulk CD8+ and CD4+ T cells were purified by magnetic negative isolation, while CD8+ TEMRA cells were enriched using FACS. Blood was collected in EDTA tubes and processed within 24 hours, with PBMCs isolated through density gradient centrifugation. PBMCs intended for TCR sequencing were frozen in liquid nitrogen and were later thawed in a 37 degrees C water bath. The sorted or isolated CD4+, CD8+ and CD8+ TEMRA cells had a purity of 90% or higher. The CDR3 spans 15 residues, from the cysteine through the phenylalanine. This entry keeps only the CDR3 DNA: 45 bases, framed from base 1. Trimming takes 0 bases from V and 3 bases from J, and the germline ends sit 11 bases apart. CDR1 and CDR2 (LGHNA, YNFKEQ) derive from the germline V gene.

RNA was extracted using the RNeasy kit, and about 0.45 to 1 ug of the RNA was reverse transcribed with random hexamers. TCR beta CDR3 regions were amplified with the immunoSEQ multiplex PCR assay covering 54 Vbeta and 13 Jbeta segments. PCR amplification bias was corrected by using a synthetic template baseline for primer optimization and computational correction. Under the source paper's analysis protocol: Reads were annotated to V, D and J genes according to IMGT and were analyzed with immunoSEQ Analyzer, with only productive sequences retained. Clonality was computed as one minus Shannon entropy normalized by log2 of the number of productive unique sequences. For each patient and control, public and private clones were evaluated among the 100 most prevalent clones. Clones were defined as Susac-specific when absent from the healthy and MS cohorts, from about 1,100 published viral clones and from other ImmuneACCESS disease sequences. TCRdb applied fastp at Q25 and MiXCR to the public reads, then kept only in-frame beta chains. Under each unique CDR3 protein, matching rows form one entry showing the most common genes and DNA. V and J calls and clone size were set by TCRdb, not the authors. This sample gives some 200,000 distinct CDR3 sequences in total; nearly 97% of them show up just once. The biggest ten clones account for approximately 0.089% of the sample.

In this chain, TRBV4-2 is recombined with TRBJ1-2, with the D segment identity uncertain. The receptor was isolated from a human donor with Susac syndrome. The material sequenced was CD4+ T cells from PBMCs. At the DNA level, the sequence is TGTGCCAGCAGCCAAGATCGAGGCAGTTACTATGGCTACACCTTC. Protein translation: CASSQDRGSYYGYTF.